The 24 T cell receptor beta chains below were found in one sample sequenced in a study of cytomegalovirus exposure and HLA in healthy donors. The PCR had 60 Vbeta and 13 Jbeta primers. Measured with immunoSEQ multiplex PCR; TCRdb has only the in-frame clones, and not every one. In the table there are some 200,000 clones, 81% of which are singletons. Sequenced: PBMCs. These TCRs come from a man aged 50 to 59 in good health and CMV-seronegative.

The J gene is TRBJ2-7, the V gene TRBV15; TRBD2 matches 7 bases. V was clipped by 0 bases and J by 5 bases; unmatched bases: 7. The CDR3 has 15 amino acids. Germline V gene lookup returns CDR1 LNHNV and CDR2 YYDKDF (reference sequence). The CDR3, as DNA: TGTGCCACCAGCAGAGATGGAGGGACTACGCACGAGCAGTACTTC. Protein: CATSRDGGTTHEQYF. The whole variable domain, filled in from reference TRBV15 and TRBJ2-7, reads DAMVIQNPRYQVTQFGKPVTLSCSQTLNHNVMYWYQQKSSQAPKLLFHYYDKDFNNEADTPDNFQSRRPNTSFCFLDIRSPGLGDTAMYLCATSRDGGTTHEQYFGPGTRLTVT.

V gene TRBV21-1 combines with J gene TRBJ2-3; the D segment call TRBD1 is taken from the table without a DNA check. TRBV21-1 is classified as a pseudogene. The CDR3 runs 15 residues. For the CDR3, the DNA is TGTGCCAGCAGCTGGTTCAGGTGGGGCACAGATACGCAGTATTTT. Translated: CASSWFRWGTDTQYF.

A remark on this clone: Relative to the germline gene, one junction end is altered; a read error may explain this. Here the CDR3 DNA reads TGTTCCAGCAGCTCGTGGGACACGGGGGGTGAAAAACTGTTTTTT. Translation gives CSSSSWDTGGEKLFF. This sequence joins TRBV7-9 and TRBJ1-4, with D perhaps matching TRBD1 (6 bases). The CDR3 has 15 residues. Germline V gene data show CDR1 as SEHNR and CDR2 as FQNEAQ (reference sequence).

The chain joins TRBV27 to TRBJ2-7; possibly TRBD2 for D (7 bases). Germline V gene data show CDR1 as MNHEY and CDR2 as SMNVEV (reference sequence). V shed 1 base and J shed 1 base, with 23 bases lying between them. This CDR3 has 19 amino acids. The CDR3 is CASSLFPPGAGLSSYEQYF. The CDR3 DNA sequence: TGTGCCAGCAGTTTATTCCCACCGGGGGCGGGACTATCTTCCTACGAGCAGTACTTC.

The chain links TRBV19 to TRBJ1-2; 7 bases match TRBD1. In germline, CDR1 is LNHDA, CDR2 SQIVND (reference sequence). V shed 6 bases and J 7 bases; nucleotides not matched to a gene: 8. This CDR3 comprises 13 residues. The CDR3 DNA follows: TGTGCCAGTAGCCCGACAGGGAGCGGTGGCTACACCTTC. Translation gives CASSPTGSGGYTF.

This clone has just a few counts. CDR3 nucleotides: TGTGCCATCAGTGAGTCGGGGAGGCCAGGCCTGGATACGCAGTATTTT. Its translation is CAISESGRPGLDTQYF. The rearrangement uses TRBV10-3 and TRBJ2-3, with D perhaps matching TRBD2 (6 bases). The germline CDR1 and CDR2 sequences are ENHRY and SYGVKD. V shed 0 bases and J shed 6 bases, with 16 bases lying between them. This CDR3 has 16 residues.

This clone has only a few counts. This sequence joins TRBV19 and TRBJ1-4; 7 bases agree with TRBD1. With 1 base clipped from V and 5 bases from J, the junction kept 4 bases outside the gene matches. The CDR3 consists of 15 residues. The germline CDR1 and CDR2 sequences are LNHDA and SQIVND (reference sequence). CDR3 sequence reads: CASSIGQGQNEKLFF. Written as DNA, the CDR3 is TGTGCCAGTAGTATAGGACAGGGTCAGAATGAAAAACTGTTTTTT.

The chain is built from TRBV18 and TRBJ2-7; the D gene is possibly TRBD1 (5 bases). The germline CDR1 and CDR2 sequences are KGHSH and LQKENI. This CDR3 region has 14 residues. V was cut by 2 bases and J by 6 bases, with 14 bases left in between. The CDR3: CASSPLGQGIEQYF. The CDR3 region has the DNA TGTGCCAGCTCACCATTAGGGCAGGGTATCGAGCAGTACTTC.

The rearrangement uses TRBV14 and TRBJ2-3; D remains unclear. V shed 3 bases and J shed 4 bases, with 8 bases lying between them. This CDR3 comprises 13 residues. Germline CDR1 reads SGHDN; CDR2 reads FVKESK. CDR3 nucleotides: TGTGCCAGCAGCCAGCGTCACTCAGATACGCAGTATTTT. Protein sequence: CASSQRHSDTQYF.

The V gene is TRBV6-1, the J gene TRBJ1-4; no reliable D call. CDR1 and CDR2 from the germline V gene are MNHNS and SASEGT. The CDR3 is 14 amino acids. Between the trimmed V and J ends, which lost 4 bases and 5 bases, there was a span of 11 bases. The CDR3: CASSGVRLNEKLFF. CDR3 in DNA: TGTGCCAGCAGTGGGGTGAGGTTGAATGAAAAACTGTTTTTT.

The V and J genes are TRBV7-2 and TRBJ2-5; D is uncertain. This CDR3 has 11 amino acids. Per the germline V gene, CDR1 is SGHTA and CDR2 is FQGNSA. V was shortened by 4 bases and J by 4 bases, with 4 bases between the two germline ends. CDR3: CASSSLETQYF. Here the CDR3 DNA reads TGTGCCAGCAGCTCACTAGAGACCCAGTACTTC.

This clone was seen a handful of times. The rearrangement uses TRBV29-1 and TRBJ1-2, with D perhaps TRBD1 (5 bases). The CDR3 sequence is 15 residues long. The V gene lost 3 bases and the J gene lost 0 bases, with 14 bases spanning the gap. Germline assignment: CDR1 SQVTM and CDR2 ANQGSEA. The CDR3 DNA sequence: TGCAGCGTTGACCGGACGGACATAGCTAACTATGGCTACACCTTC. It is translated as CSVDRTDIANYGYTF.

This chain uses TRBV2 with TRBJ1-2; D gene ambiguous. Germline V gene data show CDR1 as SNHLY and CDR2 as FYNNEI. The CDR3 is 13 residues long. V lost 8 bases and J 1 base, leaving 11 bases between the germline ends. The CDR3, as DNA: TGTGCCAGCTCTGGAGTTTTTAACTATGGCTACACCTTC. It codes for CASSGVFNYGYTF.

The rearrangement uses TRBV5-1 and TRBJ1-1, with TRBD1 matching over 8 bases. Unmatched junction bases numbered 3, after V lost 4 bases and J lost 1 base. The CDR3 runs to 14 residues. CDR1 is SGHRS, CDR2 YFSETQ, per germline. The CDR3 loop is CASSGGTGNTEAFF. The CDR3 DNA is TGCGCCAGCAGCGGGGGGACAGGGAACACTGAAGCTTTCTTT.

V usage is TRBV7-2 and J usage is TRBJ1-2; perhaps TRBD1 as D (6 bases). Trimming left V 5 bases short and J 0 bases short, with 16 bases between. Germline V gene data show CDR1 as SGHTA and CDR2 as FQGNSA. This CDR3 contains 16 residues. For the CDR3, the DNA is TGTGCCAGCAGCGGAGGGGGGGAAGGGGCTAACTATGGCTACACCTTC. This gives the protein CASSGGGEGANYGYTF.

This clone rates as medium-sized (0.01 to 0.1%). The chain is built from TRBV13 and TRBJ2-7, with 7 bases lining up with TRBD1. The length of the CDR3 is 13 residues. Per the germline V gene, CDR1 is PRHDT and CDR2 is FYEKMQ (reference sequence). V shed 4 bases, J shed 5 bases, and the junction held 5 bases outside the gene matches. The chain's CDR3 is CASSSGQFNEQYF. CDR3 coding DNA: TGTGCCAGCAGCTCGGGACAGTTCAACGAGCAGTACTTC.

CDR3 sequence reads: CASSPRYSGNTIYF. For the CDR3, the DNA is TGTGCCAGTTCCCCGAGATACTCTGGAAACACCATATATTTT. The chain employs TRBV27 and TRBJ1-3; no definite D call. V lost 9 bases and J 0 bases, leaving 12 bases between the germline ends. This CDR3 comprises 14 residues. Looked up from germline, CDR1 is MNHEY and CDR2 is SMNVEV (reference sequence).

The gene calls are TRBV7-2 and TRBJ1-3; D call uncertain. The CDR3 is 15 residues long. Germline values: CDR1 SGHTA, CDR2 FQGNSA. The ends were cut back, 1 base at V and 2 bases at J, with 9 bases in the middle. The CDR3 nucleotides read TGTGCCAGCAGCTTAGGCGGGGTCACTGGAAACACCATATATTTT. Translating it yields CASSLGGVTGNTIYF.

The chain uses TRBV5-1 and TRBJ1-1; 11 positions match TRBD1. This CDR3 is built from 16 residues. With 4 bases clipped from V and 5 bases from J, the junction kept 10 bases outside the gene matches. Germline V gene sequence: CDR1 SGHRS, CDR2 YFSETQ. The CDR3 loop reads CASSPGTGGGRTEAFF. The CDR3 DNA reads as TGCGCCAGCAGCCCCGGGACAGGGGGGGGAAGGACTGAAGCTTTCTTT.

Only a few counts were recorded for this clone. This chain links TRBV11-2 with TRBJ2-1; TRBD2 matches 8 bases. The CDR3 totals 12 residues. V lost 5 bases, J lost 13 bases, and 7 bases stayed unmatched. The germline V gene encodes CDR1 SGHAT and CDR2 FQNNGV. In DNA form, the CDR3 reads TGTGCCAGCAGCCCGGGGGGGTGGATACAGTTCTTC. The encoded protein is CASSPGGWIQFF.

The J gene is TRBJ1-2, the V gene TRBV27, with 8 nucleotides matching TRBD1. The CDR3 length is 15 residues. Germline CDR1 MNHEY, CDR2 SMNVEV (reference sequence). The ends lost 0 bases at V and 4 bases at J; junction bases unmatched: 4. CDR3 in DNA: TGTGCCAGCAGTTTATCGGCAGGGGGCGGCTATGGCTACACCTTC. It yields the protein CASSLSAGGGYGYTF.

This chain joins TRBV29-1 and TRBJ1-2; D remains unclear. V lost 7 bases and J lost 5, with 14 bases in between. The CDR3 covers 12 residues. Per germline, CDR1 SQVTM and CDR2 ANQGSEA. The CDR3 loop reads CSGTAGDYGYTF. The DNA for the CDR3 is TGCAGCGGAACCGCAGGTGATTATGGCTACACCTTC.

The CDR3 is CASGSQGFSYEQYF. DNA for the CDR3: TGTGCTAGTGGTTCACAGGGTTTCTCTTACGAGCAGTACTTC. The rearrangement links TRBV12-5 to TRBJ2-7, with D perhaps matching TRBD1 (6 bases). Per germline, CDR1 LGHNT and CDR2 FRNRAP. CDR3 length equals 14 residues. Trimming left V 4 bases short and J 4 bases short, with 14 bases between.

The chain combines TRBV19 with TRBJ2-1, with D possibly being TRBD2 (5 bases). CDR1 is LNHDA, CDR2 SQIVND, per germline (reference sequence). The V end was cut by 4 bases, the J end by 5 bases, with 15 bases between. The CDR3 length is 15 residues. For the CDR3, the DNA is TGTGCCAGTAGTAGGGCGGGCCACGAAAACAATGAGCAGTTCTTC. The encoded protein is CASSRAGHENNEQFF.